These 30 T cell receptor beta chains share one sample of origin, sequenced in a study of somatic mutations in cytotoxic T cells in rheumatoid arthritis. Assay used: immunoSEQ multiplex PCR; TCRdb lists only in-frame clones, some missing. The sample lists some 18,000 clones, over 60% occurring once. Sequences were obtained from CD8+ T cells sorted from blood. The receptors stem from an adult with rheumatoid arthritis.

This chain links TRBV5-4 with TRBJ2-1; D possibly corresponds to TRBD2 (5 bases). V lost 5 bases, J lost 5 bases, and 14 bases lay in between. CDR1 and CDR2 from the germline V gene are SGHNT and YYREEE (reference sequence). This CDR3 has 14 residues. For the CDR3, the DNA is TGTGCCAGCAGACAGATAGGGCGGGACAATGAGCAGTTCTTC. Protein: CASRQIGRDNEQFF.

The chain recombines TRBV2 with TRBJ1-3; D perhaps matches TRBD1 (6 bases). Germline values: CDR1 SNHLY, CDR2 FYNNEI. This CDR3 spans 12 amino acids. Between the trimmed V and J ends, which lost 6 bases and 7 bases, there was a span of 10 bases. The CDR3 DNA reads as TGTGCCAGCAGAGGGGGAGCGAACACCATATATTTT. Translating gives CASRGGANTIYF.

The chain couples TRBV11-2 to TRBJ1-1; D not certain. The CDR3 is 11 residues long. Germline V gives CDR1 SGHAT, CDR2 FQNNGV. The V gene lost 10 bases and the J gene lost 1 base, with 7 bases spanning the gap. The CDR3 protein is CATRKNTEAFF. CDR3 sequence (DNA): TGTGCCACTCGAAAGAACACTGAAGCTTTCTTT.

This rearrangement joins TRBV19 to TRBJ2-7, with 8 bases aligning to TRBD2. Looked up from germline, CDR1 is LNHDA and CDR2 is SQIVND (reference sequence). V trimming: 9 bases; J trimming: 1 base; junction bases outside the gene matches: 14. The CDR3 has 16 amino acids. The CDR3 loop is CARSASSGGGSYEQYF. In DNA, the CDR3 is TGTGCCAGATCCGCTTCGAGCGGGGGAGGATCCTACGAGCAGTACTTC.

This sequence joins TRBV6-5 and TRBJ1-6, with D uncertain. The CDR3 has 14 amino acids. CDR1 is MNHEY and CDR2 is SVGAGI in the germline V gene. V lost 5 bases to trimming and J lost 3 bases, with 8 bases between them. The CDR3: CASSAQNYNSPLHF. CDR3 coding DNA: TGTGCCAGCAGTGCACAGAACTATAATTCACCCCTCCACTTT.

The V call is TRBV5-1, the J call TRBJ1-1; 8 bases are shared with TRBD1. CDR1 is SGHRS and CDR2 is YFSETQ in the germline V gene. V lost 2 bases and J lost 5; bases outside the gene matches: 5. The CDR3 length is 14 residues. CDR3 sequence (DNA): TGCGCCAGCAGCTTACAGGGGGGATGGACTGAAGCTTTCTTT. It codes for CASSLQGGWTEAFF.

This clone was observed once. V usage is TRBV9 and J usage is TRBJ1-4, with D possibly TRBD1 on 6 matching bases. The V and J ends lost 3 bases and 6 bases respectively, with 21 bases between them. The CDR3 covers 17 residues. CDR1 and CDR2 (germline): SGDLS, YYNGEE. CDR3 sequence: CASSAFPGGGGDEKLFF. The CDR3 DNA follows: TGTGCCAGCAGCGCGTTCCCGGGAGGAGGGGGAGATGAAAAACTGTTTTTT.

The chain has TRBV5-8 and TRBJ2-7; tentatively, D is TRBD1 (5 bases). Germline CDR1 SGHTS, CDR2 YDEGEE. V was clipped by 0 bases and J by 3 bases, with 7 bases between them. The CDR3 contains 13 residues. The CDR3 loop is CASSLGQLYEQYF. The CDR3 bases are TGTGCCAGCAGCTTGGGACAGCTCTACGAGCAGTACTTC.

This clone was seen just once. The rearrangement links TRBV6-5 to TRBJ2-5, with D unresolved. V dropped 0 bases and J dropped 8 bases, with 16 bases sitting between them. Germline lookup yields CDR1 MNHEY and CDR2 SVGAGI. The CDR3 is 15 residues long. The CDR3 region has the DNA TGTGCCAGCAGTTACTCGAAAGGCCCGGGTGGAACCCAGTACTTC. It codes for CASSYSKGPGGTQYF.

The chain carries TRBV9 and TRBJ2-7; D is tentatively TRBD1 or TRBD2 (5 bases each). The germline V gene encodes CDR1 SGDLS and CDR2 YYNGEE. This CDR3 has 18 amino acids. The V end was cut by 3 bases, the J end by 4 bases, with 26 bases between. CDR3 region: CASSGEGSYLPLSYEQYF. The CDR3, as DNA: TGTGCCAGCAGCGGAGAGGGGTCATATCTCCCTTTAAGTTACGAGCAGTACTTC.

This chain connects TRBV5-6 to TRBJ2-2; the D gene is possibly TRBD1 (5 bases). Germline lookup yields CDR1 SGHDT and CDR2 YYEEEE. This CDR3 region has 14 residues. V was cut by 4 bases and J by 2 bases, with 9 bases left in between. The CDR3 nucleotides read TGTGCCAGCAGCGGCGACAGTAACACCGGGGAGCTGTTTTTT. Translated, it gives CASSGDSNTGELFF.

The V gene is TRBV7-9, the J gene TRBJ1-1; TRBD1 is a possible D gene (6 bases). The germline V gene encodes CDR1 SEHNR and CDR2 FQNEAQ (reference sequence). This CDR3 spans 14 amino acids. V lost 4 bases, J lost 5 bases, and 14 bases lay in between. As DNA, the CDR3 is TGTGCCAGCAGCTCCCCCACCAGGGGAACTGAAGCTTTCTTT. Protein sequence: CASSSPTRGTEAFF.

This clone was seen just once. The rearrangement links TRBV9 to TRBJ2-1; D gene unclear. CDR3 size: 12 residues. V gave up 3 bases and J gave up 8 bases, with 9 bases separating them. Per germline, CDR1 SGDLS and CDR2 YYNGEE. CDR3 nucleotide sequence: TGTGCCAGCAGCGGCCACTCAGATGAGCAGTTCTTC. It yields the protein CASSGHSDEQFF.

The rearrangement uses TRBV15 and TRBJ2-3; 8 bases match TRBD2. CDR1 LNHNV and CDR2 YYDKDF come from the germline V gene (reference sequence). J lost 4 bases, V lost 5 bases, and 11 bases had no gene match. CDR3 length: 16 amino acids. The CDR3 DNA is TGTGCCACCAGCGGGCCGGGAGGGGGGCCCCCAGATACGCAGTATTTT. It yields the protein CATSGPGGGPPDTQYF.

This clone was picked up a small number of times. The CDR3 DNA follows: TGTGCCAGCAGCTTACATGGGGGGCCATCTGAAGCTTTCTTT. This gives the protein CASSLHGGPSEAFF. The rearrangement links TRBV11-2 to TRBJ1-1; maybe TRBD1 (6 bases). The V and J ends lost 2 bases and 6 bases respectively, with 13 bases between them. Germline CDR1 and CDR2: SGHAT and FQNNGV. There are 14 residues in the CDR3.

CDR3 in amino acids: CASSLAPQYF. The CDR3 DNA is TGTGCCAGCAGCTTAGCTCCGCAGTATTTT. The J gene is TRBJ2-3, the V gene TRBV7-9; the D is unclear. Germline V lookup: CDR1 SEHNR, CDR2 FQNEAQ (reference sequence). The CDR3 is 10 residues long. V gave up 0 bases and J gave up 10 bases, with 2 bases separating them.

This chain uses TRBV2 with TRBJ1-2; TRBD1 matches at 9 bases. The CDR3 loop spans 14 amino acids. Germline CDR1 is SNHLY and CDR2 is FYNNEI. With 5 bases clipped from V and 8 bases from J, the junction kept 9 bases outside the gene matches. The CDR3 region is CASSPRDRERGYTF. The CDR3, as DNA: TGTGCCAGCAGTCCCCGGGACAGGGAAAGGGGCTACACCTTC. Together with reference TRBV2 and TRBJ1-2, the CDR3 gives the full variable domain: EPEVTQTPSHQVTQMGQEVILRCVPISNHLYFYWYRQILGQKVEFLVSFYNNEISEKSEIFDDQFSVERPDGSNFTLKIRSTKLEDSAMYFCASSPRDRERGYTFGSGTRLTVV.

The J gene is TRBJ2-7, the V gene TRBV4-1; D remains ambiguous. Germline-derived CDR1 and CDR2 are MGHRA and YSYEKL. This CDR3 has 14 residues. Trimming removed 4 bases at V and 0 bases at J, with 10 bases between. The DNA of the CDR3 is TGCGCCAGCAGCCTCAGACTGGACTCCTACGAGCAGTACTTC. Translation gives CASSLRLDSYEQYF.

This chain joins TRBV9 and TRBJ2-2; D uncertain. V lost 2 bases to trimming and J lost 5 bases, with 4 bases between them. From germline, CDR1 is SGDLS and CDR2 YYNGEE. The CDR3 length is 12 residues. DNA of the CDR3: TGTGCCAGCAGCGTCTATACCGGGGAGCTGTTTTTT. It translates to CASSVYTGELFF.

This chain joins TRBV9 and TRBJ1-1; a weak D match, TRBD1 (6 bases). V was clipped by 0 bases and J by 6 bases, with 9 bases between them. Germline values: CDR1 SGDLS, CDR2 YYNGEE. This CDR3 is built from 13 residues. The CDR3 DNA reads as TGTGCCAGCAGCGTAGGAGGACAGCCTGAAGCTTTCTTT. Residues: CASSVGGQPEAFF. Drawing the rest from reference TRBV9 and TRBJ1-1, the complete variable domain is DSGVTQTPKHLITATGQRVTLRCSPRSGDLSVYWYQQSLDQGLQFLIQYYNGEERAKGNILERFSAQQFPDLHSELNLSSLELGDSALYFCASSVGGQPEAFFGQGTRLTVV.

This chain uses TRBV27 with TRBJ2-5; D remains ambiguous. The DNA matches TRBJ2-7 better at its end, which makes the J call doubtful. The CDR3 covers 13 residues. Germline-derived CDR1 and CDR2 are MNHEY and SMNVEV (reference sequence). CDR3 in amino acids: CASSLSGVYEQYF. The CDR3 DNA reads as TGTGCCAGCAGTTTATCGGGTGTCTACGAGCAGTACTTC.

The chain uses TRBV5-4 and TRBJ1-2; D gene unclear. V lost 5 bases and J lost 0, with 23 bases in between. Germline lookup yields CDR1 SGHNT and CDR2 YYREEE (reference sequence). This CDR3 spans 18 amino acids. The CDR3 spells CASSQLYSVDLANYGYTF. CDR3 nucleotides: TGTGCCAGCAGTCAACTGTACTCAGTCGATTTAGCTAACTATGGCTACACCTTC.

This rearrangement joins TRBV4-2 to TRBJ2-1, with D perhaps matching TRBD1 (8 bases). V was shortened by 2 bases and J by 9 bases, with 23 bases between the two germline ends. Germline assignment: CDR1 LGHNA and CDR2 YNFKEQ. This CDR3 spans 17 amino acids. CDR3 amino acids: CASSQPRGTGASGEQFF. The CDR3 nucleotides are TGTGCCAGCAGCCAACCTAGGGGGACAGGCGCTAGCGGTGAGCAGTTCTTC.

In nucleotides, the CDR3 is TGTGCCATCGCAGGAGTCTCCTACAATGAGCAGTTCTTC. This codes for CAIAGVSYNEQFF. The rearrangement joins TRBV10-3 to TRBJ2-1; no firm D call. Looked up from germline, CDR1 is ENHRY and CDR2 is SYGVKD. Trimming removed 8 bases from V and 0 bases from J, with 8 bases in between. The CDR3 runs to 13 residues.

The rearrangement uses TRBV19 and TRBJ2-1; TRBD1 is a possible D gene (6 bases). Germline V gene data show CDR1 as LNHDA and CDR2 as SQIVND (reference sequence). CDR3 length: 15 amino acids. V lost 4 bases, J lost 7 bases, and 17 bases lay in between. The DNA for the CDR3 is TGTGCCAGTAGTAGAACAGGGTCCACGGGGAATGAGCAGTTCTTC. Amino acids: CASSRTGSTGNEQFF.

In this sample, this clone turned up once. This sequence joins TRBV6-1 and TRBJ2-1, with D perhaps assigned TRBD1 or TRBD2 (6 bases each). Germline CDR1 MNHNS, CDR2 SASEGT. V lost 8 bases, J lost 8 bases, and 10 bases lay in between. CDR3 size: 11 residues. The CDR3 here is CASGGPYEQFF. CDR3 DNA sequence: TGTGCCAGCGGGGGGCCCTATGAGCAGTTCTTC.

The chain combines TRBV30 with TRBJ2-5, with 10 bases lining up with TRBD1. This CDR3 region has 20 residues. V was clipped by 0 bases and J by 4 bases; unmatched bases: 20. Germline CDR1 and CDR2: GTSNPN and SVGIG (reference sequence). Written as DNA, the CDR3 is TGTGCCTGGAGTGTCTCGGTAAACCACCCGGGACAGGGGATCGGAGAGACCCAGTACTTC. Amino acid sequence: CAWSVSVNHPGQGIGETQYF.

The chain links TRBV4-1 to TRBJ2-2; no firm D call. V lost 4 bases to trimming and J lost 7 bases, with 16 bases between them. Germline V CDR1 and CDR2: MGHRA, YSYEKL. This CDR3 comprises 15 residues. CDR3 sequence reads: CASSLGSPVSGELFF. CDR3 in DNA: TGCGCCAGCAGCCTCGGTTCGCCTGTCAGCGGGGAGCTGTTTTTT.

The CDR3 loop reads CASSVGGGGTTDTQYF. CDR3 nucleotide sequence: TGTGCCAGCAGCGTAGGGGGCGGGGGGACCACAGATACGCAGTATTTT. The chain joins TRBV9 to TRBJ2-3, with 8 bases matching TRBD2. V was pared by 0 bases and J by 2 bases, with 5 bases of the junction left unmatched. Germline V gene data show CDR1 as SGDLS and CDR2 as YYNGEE. The CDR3 contains 16 residues.

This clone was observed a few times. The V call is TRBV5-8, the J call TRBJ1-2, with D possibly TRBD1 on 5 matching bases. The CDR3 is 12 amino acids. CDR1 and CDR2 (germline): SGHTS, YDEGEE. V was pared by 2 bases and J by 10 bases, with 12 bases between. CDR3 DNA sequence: TGTGCCAGCAGCTTCGGGGCGGTATTCTACACCTTC. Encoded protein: CASSFGAVFYTF. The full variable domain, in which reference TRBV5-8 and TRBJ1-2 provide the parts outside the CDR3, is EAGVTQSPTHLIKTRGQQATLRCSPISGHTSVYWYQQALGLGLQFLLWYDEGEERNRGNFPPRFSGRQFPNYSSELNVNALELEDSALYLCASSFGAVFYTFGSGTRLTVV.